This TCR beta chain came from a study of blood T cell repertoires in COVID-19. Overall study: The United States, Italy and Spain provided the acute and convalescent COVID-19 samples. PBMCs, B-cell-depleted T cells, or T cells were the source of the cDNA or gDNA that made up the material.

As originally analysed: Amplification of reference gene primers provided the estimated nucleated cell counts. Sequencing was performed with immunoSEQ multiplex PCR; in TCRdb, only in-frame clones are kept and a portion is missing. The D gene and trimming were derived from the DNA, and the V and J assignments and clone size from that table. This table has more than 90,000 clones, 72% appearing once. This CDR3 region has 16 residues. The sequence was obtained from a woman aged 60-75 years in a cohort sampled during active or convalescent COVID-19. This sequence joins TRBV21-1 and TRBJ2-5; whether TRBD2, the table's D call, matches the DNA was not checked. TRBV21-1 is given as a pseudogene. Input material: peripheral blood. CDR3 region: CASSRGLAGGQETQYF. The CDR3 DNA sequence: TGTGCCAGCAGCCGGGGACTAGCGGGGGGCCAAGAGACCCAGTACTTC.